These 8 T cell receptor beta chains share one sample of origin, sequenced in a study of blood T cells in healthy people across ages. For the second PCR, which ran for roughly 6 to 11 cycles, a sample-barcoded 5' primer and a J-beta primer mix were used. TCRdb re-called the 5' RACE reads with MiXCR, one entry per CDR3 protein. The data show hundreds of thousands of distinct CDR3 sequences, about 30% seen once. The sample taken for sequencing was blood. The receptors shown here come from a woman at least 80 years old in good health.

This chain uses TRBV5-6 with TRBJ2-2; D possibly corresponds to TRBD2 (5 bases). Germline lookup yields CDR1 SGHDT and CDR2 YYEEEE. The CDR3 covers 14 residues. Trimming cost V 5 bases and J 7 bases, with 15 bases left between them. The CDR3 DNA reads TGTGCCAGCAGGAGGGAACGTACATACGGGGAGCTGTTTTTT. Translated, it gives CASRRERTYGELFF. The whole variable domain, filled in from reference TRBV5-6 and TRBJ2-2, reads DAGVTQSPTHLIKTRGQQVTLRCSPKSGHDTVSWYQQALGQGPQFIFQYYEEEERQRGNFPDRFSGHQFPNYSSELNVNALLLGDSALYLCASRRERTYGELFFGEGSRLTVL.

This clonotype was seen ten or more times. This chain joins TRBV20-1 and TRBJ2-5; 13 bases map to TRBD2. The CDR3 runs 17 residues. The germline gives CDR1 DFQATT, CDR2 SNEGSKA (reference sequence). Trimming took 5 bases from V and 2 from J; bases not matched to a gene: 11. CDR3 DNA: TGCAGTGCTTTCCCCTCCACTAGCGGGGGGGATCAAGAGACCCAGTACTTC. Translating it yields CSAFPSTSGGDQETQYF.

This clonotype has a count of ten or more. The chain joins TRBV4-1 to TRBJ1-6, with D hard to call. Looked up from germline, CDR1 is MGHRA and CDR2 is YSYEKL. The CDR3 extends over 16 amino acids. V lost 1 base and J 12 bases, leaving 19 bases between the germline ends. The CDR3 coding sequence is TGCGCCAGCAGCCAAGGATTCGGTCGGACTCAAAAACCCCTCCACTTT. This encodes CASSQGFGRTQKPLHF.

In this sample, this clonotype turned up a few times. The gene calls are TRBV7-2 and TRBJ2-2, with 9 bases lining up with TRBD2. V shed 4 bases and J 3 bases; nucleotides not matched to a gene: 3. CDR1 is SGHTA, CDR2 FQGNSA, per germline. The CDR3 has 15 residues. The DNA for the CDR3 is TGTGCCAGCAGCTCCAGCGGGGGGTACACCGGGGAGCTGTTTTTT. This sequence encodes CASSSSGGYTGELFF.

This sequence joins TRBV6-5 and TRBJ2-5; 8 bases are a match to TRBD2. Near its end, the DNA agrees better with TRBJ2-7, so the J call may be wrong. The CDR3 length is 16 residues. The germline V gene has CDR1 MNHEY and CDR2 SVGAGI. The CDR3: CASSYSIFSGTSEQYF. The CDR3 DNA reads TGTGCCAGCAGTTACTCGATCTTTAGCGGGACCTCCGAGCAGTACTTC.

This clonotype came up once. The CDR3 does not close with the conserved phenylalanine or tryptophan, likely indicating a read error. V gene TRBV20-1 combines with J gene TRBJ1-2, with 7 nucleotides matching TRBD1. Per germline, CDR1 DFQATT and CDR2 SNEGSKA (reference sequence). V dropped 6 bases and J dropped 0; count of bases not matched to a gene: 7. CDR3 size: 14 residues. The CDR3 nucleotides are TGCAGTGCGGCCAGGGGGGGGTCTAACTATGGCTACACCGTC. It yields the protein CSAARGGSNYGYTV.

This clonotype occurred many times. V and J are TRBV7-9 and TRBJ1-2, with D unresolved. CDR1 is SEHNR and CDR2 is FQNEAQ in the germline V gene (reference sequence). The V gene lost 5 bases and the J gene lost 4 bases, with 11 bases spanning the gap. The CDR3 loop spans 13 amino acids. The CDR3 DNA follows: TGTGCCAGCAGCCGTAGCGTGGGCTATGGCTACACCTTC. Translating it yields CASSRSVGYGYTF.

The V call is TRBV20-1, the J call TRBJ2-1, with 7 bases matching TRBD1. The germline V gene encodes CDR1 DFQATT and CDR2 SNEGSKA (reference sequence). V lost 6 bases and J lost 0; bases outside the gene matches: 14. The CDR3 has 17 amino acids. The CDR3 region is CSAPSPQGLSSYNEQFF. As DNA, the CDR3 is TGCAGTGCCCCGTCCCCACAGGGGCTGAGCTCCTACAATGAGCAGTTCTTC.